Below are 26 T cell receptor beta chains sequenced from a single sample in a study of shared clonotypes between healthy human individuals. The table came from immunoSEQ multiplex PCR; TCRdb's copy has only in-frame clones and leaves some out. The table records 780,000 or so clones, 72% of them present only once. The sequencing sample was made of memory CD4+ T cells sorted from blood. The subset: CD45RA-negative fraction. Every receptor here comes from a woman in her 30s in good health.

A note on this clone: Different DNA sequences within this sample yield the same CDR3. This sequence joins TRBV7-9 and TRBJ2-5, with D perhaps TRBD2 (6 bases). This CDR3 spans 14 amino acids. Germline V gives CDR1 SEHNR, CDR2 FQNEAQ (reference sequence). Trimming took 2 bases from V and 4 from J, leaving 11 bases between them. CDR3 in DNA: TGTGCCAGCAGCTTATCGTCCGGGGGAGAGACCCAGTACTTC. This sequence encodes CASSLSSGGETQYF.

CDR3: CASSLGGQGTDTQYF. Written as DNA, the CDR3 is TGTGCCAGCAGCTTGGGGGGACAGGGCACAGATACGCAGTATTTT. The gene calls are TRBV7-2 and TRBJ2-3; 8 positions match TRBD1. The CDR3 sequence is 15 residues long. Germline V gene sequence: CDR1 SGHTA, CDR2 FQGNSA. The junction had 3 bases not matched to a gene; V was cut back by 3 bases and J by 1 base.

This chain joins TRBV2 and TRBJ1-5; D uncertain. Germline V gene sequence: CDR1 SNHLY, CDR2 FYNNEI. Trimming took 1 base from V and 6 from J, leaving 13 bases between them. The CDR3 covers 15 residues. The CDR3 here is CASSEETGRFQPQHF. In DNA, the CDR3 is TGTGCCAGCAGTGAAGAGACCGGCAGGTTTCAGCCCCAGCATTTT.

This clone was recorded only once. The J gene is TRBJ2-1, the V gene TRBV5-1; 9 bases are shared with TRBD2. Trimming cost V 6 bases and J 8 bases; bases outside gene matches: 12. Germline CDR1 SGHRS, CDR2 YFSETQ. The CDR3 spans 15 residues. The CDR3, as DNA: TGCGCCAGCAAAGTCGTTAGCGGGAGTGGAGATGAGCAGTTCTTC. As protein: CASKVVSGSGDEQFF. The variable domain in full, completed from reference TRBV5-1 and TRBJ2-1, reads KAGVTQTPRYLIKTRGQQVTLSCSPISGHRSVSWYQQTPGQGLQFLFEYFSETQRNKGNFPGRFSGRQFSNSRSEMNVSTLELGDSALYLCASKVVSGSGDEQFFGPGTRLTVL.

The DNA of the CDR3 is TGTGCCAGCAGATCCAGGACAGGGGGAACTGAAGCTTTCTTT. It encodes CASRSRTGGTEAFF. The chain combines TRBV6-5 with TRBJ1-1, with 10 positions matching TRBD1. The CDR3 length is 14 residues. The germline V gene has CDR1 MNHEY and CDR2 SVGAGI. After removal of 6 bases from V and 5 bases from J, the junction contained 6 bases not matched to a gene.

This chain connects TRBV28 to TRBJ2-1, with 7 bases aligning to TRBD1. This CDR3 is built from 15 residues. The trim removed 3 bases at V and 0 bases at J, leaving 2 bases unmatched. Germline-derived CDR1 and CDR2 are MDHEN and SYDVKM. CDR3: CASSFGDSSYNEQFF. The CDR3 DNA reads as TGTGCCAGCAGTTTTGGGGACAGCTCCTACAATGAGCAGTTCTTC.

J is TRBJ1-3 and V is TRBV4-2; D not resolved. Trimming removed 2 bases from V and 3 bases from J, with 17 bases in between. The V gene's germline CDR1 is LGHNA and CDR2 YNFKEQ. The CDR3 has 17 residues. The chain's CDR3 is CASSQSFDPLIGNTIYF. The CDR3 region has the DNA TGTGCCAGCAGCCAATCCTTCGACCCCCTTATTGGAAACACCATATATTTT.

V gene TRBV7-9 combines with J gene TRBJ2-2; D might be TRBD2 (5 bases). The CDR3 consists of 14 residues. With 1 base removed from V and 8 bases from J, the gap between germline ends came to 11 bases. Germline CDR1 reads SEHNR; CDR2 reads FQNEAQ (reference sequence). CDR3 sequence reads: CASSLGEYVGELFF. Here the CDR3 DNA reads TGTGCCAGCAGCTTAGGGGAGTACGTGGGGGAGCTGTTTTTT.

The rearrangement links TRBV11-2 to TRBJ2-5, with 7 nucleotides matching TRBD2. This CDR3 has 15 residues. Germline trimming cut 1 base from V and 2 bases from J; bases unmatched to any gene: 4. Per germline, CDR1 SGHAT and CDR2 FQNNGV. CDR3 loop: CASSLGGTTQETQYF. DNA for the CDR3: TGTGCCAGCAGCTTAGGTGGGACTACTCAAGAGACCCAGTACTTC.

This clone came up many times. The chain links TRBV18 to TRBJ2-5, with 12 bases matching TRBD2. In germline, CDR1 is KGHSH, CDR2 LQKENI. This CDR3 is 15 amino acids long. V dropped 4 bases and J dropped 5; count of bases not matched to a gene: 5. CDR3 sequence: CASSQLAGGGETQYF. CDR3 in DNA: TGTGCCAGCTCACAACTAGCGGGAGGTGGTGAGACCCAGTACTTC.

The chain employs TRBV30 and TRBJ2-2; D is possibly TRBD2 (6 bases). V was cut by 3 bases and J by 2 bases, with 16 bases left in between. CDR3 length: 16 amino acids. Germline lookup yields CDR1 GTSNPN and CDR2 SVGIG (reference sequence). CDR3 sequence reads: CAWSKLAGVNTGELFF. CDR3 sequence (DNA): TGTGCCTGGAGCAAACTAGCAGGAGTAAACACCGGGGAGCTGTTTTTT.

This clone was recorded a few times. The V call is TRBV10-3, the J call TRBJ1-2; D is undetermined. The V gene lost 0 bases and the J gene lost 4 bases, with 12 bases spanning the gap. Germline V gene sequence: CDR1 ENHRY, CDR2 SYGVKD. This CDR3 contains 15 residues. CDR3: CAISESTRPSYGYTF. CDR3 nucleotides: TGTGCCATCAGTGAGTCAACCCGACCCAGCTATGGCTACACCTTC.

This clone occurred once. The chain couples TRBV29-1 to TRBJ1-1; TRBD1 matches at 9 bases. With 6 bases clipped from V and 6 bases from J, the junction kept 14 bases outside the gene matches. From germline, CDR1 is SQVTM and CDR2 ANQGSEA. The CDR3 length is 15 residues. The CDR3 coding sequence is TGCAGCGTCGCCCGACAGGGGGAAGGAGGCTCTGAAGCTTTCTTT. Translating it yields CSVARQGEGGSEAFF.

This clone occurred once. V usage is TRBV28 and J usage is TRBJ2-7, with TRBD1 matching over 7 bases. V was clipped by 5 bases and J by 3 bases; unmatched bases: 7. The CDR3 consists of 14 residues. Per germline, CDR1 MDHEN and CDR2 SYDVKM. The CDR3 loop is CASSVRQGGYEQYF. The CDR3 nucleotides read TGTGCCAGCAGTGTCAGACAGGGTGGCTACGAGCAGTACTTC.

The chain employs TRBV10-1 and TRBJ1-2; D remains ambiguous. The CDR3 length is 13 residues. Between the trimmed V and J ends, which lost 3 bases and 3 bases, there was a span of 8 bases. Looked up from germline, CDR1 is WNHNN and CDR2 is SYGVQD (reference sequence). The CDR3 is CASSERVDYGYTF. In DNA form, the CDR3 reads TGCGCCAGCAGTGAAAGGGTCGACTATGGCTACACCTTC.

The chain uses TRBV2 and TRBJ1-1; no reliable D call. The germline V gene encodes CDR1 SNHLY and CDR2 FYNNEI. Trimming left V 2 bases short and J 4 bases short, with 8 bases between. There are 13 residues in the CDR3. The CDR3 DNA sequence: TGTGCCAGCAGTGAATGGAGGGCCACTGAAGCTTTCTTT. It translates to CASSEWRATEAFF.

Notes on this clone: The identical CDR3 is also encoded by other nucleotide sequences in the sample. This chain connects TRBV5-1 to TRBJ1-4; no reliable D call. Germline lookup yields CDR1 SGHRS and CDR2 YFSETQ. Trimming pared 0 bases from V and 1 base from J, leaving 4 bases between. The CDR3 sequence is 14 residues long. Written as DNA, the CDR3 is TGCGCCAGCAGCTTGGGGGTAACTAATGAAAAACTGTTTTTT. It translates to CASSLGVTNEKLFF.

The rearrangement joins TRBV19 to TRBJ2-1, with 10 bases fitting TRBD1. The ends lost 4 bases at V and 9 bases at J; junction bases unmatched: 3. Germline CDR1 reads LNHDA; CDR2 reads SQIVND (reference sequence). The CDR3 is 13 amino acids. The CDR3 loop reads CASSTTGGIEQFF. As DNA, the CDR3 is TGTGCCAGTAGTACGACAGGGGGCATTGAGCAGTTCTTC. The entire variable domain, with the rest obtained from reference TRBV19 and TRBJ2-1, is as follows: DGGITQSPKYLFRKEGQNVTLSCEQNLNHDAMYWYRQDPGQGLRLIYYSQIVNDFQKGDIAEGYSVSREKKESFPLTVTSAQKNPTAFYLCASSTTGGIEQFFGPGTRLTVL.

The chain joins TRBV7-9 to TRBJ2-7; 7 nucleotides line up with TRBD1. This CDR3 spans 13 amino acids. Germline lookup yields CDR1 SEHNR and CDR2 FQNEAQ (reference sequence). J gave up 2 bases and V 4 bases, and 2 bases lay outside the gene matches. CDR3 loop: CASSWTGTYEQYF. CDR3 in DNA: TGTGCCAGCAGCTGGACAGGAACCTACGAGCAGTACTTC.

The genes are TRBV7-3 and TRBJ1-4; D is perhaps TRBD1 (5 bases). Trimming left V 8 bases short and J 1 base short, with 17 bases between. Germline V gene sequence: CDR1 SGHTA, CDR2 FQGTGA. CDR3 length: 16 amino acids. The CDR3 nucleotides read TGTGCCAGCGGCCGAGGGGAGGAACAAACTAATGAAAAACTGTTTTTT. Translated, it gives CASGRGEEQTNEKLFF.

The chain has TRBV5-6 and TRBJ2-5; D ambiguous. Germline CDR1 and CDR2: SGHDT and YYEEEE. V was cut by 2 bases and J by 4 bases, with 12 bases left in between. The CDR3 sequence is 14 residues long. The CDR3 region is CASSLYGSRETQYF. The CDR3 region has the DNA TGTGCCAGCAGCTTATATGGCAGTAGAGAGACCCAGTACTTC.

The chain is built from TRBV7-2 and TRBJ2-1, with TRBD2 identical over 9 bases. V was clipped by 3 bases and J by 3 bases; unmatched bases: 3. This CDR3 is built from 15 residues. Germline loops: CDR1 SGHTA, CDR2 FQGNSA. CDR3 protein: CASSFGGGGYNEQFF. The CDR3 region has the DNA TGTGCCAGCAGCTTTGGCGGGGGGGGCTACAATGAGCAGTTCTTC.

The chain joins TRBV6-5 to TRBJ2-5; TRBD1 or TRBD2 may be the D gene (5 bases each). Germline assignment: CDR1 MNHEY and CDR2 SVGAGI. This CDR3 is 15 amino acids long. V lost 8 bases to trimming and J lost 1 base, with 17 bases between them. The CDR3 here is CASATYGGIQETQYF. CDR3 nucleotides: TGTGCCAGCGCGACTTATGGGGGTATCCAAGAGACCCAGTACTTC.

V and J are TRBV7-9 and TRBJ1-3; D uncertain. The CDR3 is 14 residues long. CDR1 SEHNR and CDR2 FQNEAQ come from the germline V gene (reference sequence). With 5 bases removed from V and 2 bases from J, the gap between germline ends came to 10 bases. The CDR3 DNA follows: TGTGCCAGCAGCGTAGACAACACTGGAAACACCATATATTTT. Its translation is CASSVDNTGNTIYF.

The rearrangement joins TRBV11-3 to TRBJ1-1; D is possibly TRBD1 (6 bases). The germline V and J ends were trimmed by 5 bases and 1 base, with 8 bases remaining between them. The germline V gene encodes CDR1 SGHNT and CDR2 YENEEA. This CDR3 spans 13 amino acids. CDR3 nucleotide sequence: TGTGCCAGCAGCCAGGGGCGGAACACTGAAGCTTTCTTT. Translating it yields CASSQGRNTEAFF.

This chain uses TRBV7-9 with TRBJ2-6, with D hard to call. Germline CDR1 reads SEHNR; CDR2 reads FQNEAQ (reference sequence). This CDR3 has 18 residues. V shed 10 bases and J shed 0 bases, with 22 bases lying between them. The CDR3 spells CAISRQTTYSSGANVLTF. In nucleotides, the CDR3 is TGTGCCATCTCTAGGCAAACTACCTACAGCTCTGGGGCCAACGTCCTGACTTTC.